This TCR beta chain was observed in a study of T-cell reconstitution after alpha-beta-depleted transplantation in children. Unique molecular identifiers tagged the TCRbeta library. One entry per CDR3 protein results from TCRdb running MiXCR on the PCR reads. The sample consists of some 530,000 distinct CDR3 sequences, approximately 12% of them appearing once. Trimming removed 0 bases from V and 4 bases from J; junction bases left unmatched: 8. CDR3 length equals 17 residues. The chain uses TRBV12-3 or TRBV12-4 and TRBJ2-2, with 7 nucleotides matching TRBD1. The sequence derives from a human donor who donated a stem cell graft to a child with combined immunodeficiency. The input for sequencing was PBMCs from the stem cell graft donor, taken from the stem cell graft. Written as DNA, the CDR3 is TGTGCCAGCAGTTTAGCCCACCCAGGGGGTTTCACCGGGGAGCTGTTTTTT. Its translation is CASSLAHPGGFTGELFF.